This record looks at one TCR beta chain sequence and its context. The data originate from a study of shared T cell receptors in the human thymus. Trimming pared 2 bases from V and 4 bases from J, leaving 9 bases between. The CDR3 has 14 amino acids. CDR1 and CDR2 from the germline V gene are MNHEY and SVGAGI. TCRdb's table, derived via immunoSEQ multiplex PCR, lists solely in-frame clones and lacks some. This repertoire shows more than 550,000 clones, more than 70% found once; its top ten account for roughly 0.0089%. In addition, the sample was reused for a study of human thymus T cells. According to that study: Donors consisted of healthy Finnish infants (having corrective surgery for congenital heart defects). Thymic samples were excised during corrective heart operations. Repertoires from thymus and blood appeared to show biased V and J gene usage. Related research examined unrelated individuals and reported that their thymic repertoires overlapped highly.

Sequencing was carried out using thymocytes. The chain is built from TRBV6-5 and TRBJ1-3; D gene unclear. The clonotype comes from a boy less than two years old with a congenital heart defect. The CDR3 loop is CASSYVGPGNTIYF. CDR3 in DNA: TGTGCCAGCAGTTACGTGGGCCCAGGAAACACCATATATTTT.